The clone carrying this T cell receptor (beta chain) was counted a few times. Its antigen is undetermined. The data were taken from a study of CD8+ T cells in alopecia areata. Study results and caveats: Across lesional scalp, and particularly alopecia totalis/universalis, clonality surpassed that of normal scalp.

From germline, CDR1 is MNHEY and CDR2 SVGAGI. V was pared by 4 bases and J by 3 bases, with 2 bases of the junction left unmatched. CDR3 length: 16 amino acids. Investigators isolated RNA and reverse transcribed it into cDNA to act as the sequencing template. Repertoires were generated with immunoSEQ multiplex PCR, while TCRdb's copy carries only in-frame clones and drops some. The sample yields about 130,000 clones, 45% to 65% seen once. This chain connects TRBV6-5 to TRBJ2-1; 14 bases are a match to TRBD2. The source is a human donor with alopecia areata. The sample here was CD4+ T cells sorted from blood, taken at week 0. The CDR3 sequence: CASSFGTSGSYNEQFF. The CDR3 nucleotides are TGTGCCAGCAGTTTCGGGACTAGCGGGAGCTACAATGAGCAGTTCTTC.